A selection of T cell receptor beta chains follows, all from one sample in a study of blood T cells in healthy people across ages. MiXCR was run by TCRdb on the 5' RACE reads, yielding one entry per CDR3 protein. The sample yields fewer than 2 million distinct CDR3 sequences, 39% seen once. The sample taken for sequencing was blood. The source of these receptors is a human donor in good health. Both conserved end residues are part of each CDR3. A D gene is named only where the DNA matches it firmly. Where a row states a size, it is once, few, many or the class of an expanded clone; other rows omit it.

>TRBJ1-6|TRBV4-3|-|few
CASSLTLQSNSPLHF
TGCGCCAGCAGCCTCACGCTACAAAGTAATTCACCCCTCCACTTT
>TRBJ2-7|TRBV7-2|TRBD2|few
CASSLASYSGGEQYF
TGTGCCAGCAGCTTAGCCTCATATAGCGGGGGAGAGCAGTACTTC
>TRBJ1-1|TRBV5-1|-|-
CASSFRWGNTEAFF
TGCGCCAGCAGCTTTAGGTGGGGGAACACTGAAGCTTTCTTT
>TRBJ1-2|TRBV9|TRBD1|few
CASRNDRGHGYTF
TGTGCCAGCAGAAACGACAGGGGGCATGGCTACACCTTC
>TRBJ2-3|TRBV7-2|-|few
CASTPLGGAKDTQYF
TGTGCCAGCACCCCGCTGGGGGGGGCAAAAGATACGCAGTATTTT
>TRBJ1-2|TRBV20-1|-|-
CSARDLGGNYGCTF
TGCAGTGCTAGAGATCTCGGCGGAAACTATGGCTGCACCTTC
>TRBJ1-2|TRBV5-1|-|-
CASSLGEGGPGYTF
TGCGCCAGCAGCTTGGGCGAGGGGGGGCCTGGCTACACCTTC
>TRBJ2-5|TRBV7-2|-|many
CASSLVSGDETQYF
TGTGCCAGCAGCTTAGTATCCGGGGACGAGACCCAGTACTTC
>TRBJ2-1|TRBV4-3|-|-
CASSQDFGEPDEQFF
TGCGCCAGCAGCCAAGACTTCGGGGAACCGGATGAGCAGTTCTTC
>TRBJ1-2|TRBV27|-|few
CASSPGSMDLVWNYGYTF
TGTGCCAGCAGTCCAGGGTCGATGGACCTGGTATGGAACTATGGCTACACCTTC
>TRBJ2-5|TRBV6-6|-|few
CASLAQIQETQYF
TGTGCCAGCCTCGCACAGATCCAAGAGACCCAGTACTTC
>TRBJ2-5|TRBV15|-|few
CATSRGGWEETQYF
TGTGCCACCAGCAGAGGAGGTTGGGAAGAGACCCAGTACTTC
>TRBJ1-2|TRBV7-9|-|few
CASSPDRGGHTF
TGTGCCAGCAGCCCAGACCGGGGAGGCCACACCTTC
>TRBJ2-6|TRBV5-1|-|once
CASSWGVSGANALTF
TGCGCCAGCAGCTGGGGGGTTTCTGGGGCCAACGCCCTGACTTTC
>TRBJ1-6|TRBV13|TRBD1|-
CASSLTGGIVDSPLHF
TGTGCCAGCAGCTTAACAGGGGGAATTGTTGATTCACCCCTCCACTTT
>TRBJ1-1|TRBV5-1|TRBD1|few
CASSLGQGALNTEAFF
TGCGCCAGCAGCCTGGGACAGGGGGCCTTGAACACTGAAGCTTTCTTT
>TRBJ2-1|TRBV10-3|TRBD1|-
CAISRMDRESYSEQFF
TGTGCCATCAGTCGTATGGACAGGGAATCCTACAGTGAGCAGTTCTTC
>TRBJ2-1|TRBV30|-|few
CAWSVGLYEQFF
TGTGCCTGGAGTGTAGGGCTTTATGAGCAGTTCTTC
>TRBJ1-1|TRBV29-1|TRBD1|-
CSVSPGTGFTEAFF
TGCAGCGTTAGTCCCGGGACAGGGTTCACTGAAGCTTTCTTT
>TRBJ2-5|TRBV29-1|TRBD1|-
CSVGGPRTGAPETQYF
TGCAGCGTTGGGGGTCCGAGGACAGGGGCGCCGGAGACCCAGTACTTC
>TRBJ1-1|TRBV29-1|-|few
CSVGWGTEAFF
TGCAGCGTTGGTTGGGGGACTGAAGCTTTCTTT
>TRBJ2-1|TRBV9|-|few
CASSPGYGEQFF
TGTGCCAGCAGCCCGGGGTACGGTGAGCAGTTCTTC
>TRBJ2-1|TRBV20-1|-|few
CSAIPSGTPRYNEQFF
TGCAGTGCTATTCCTTCCGGGACCCCTCGGTACAATGAGCAGTTCTTC
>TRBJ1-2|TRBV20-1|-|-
CSARDDGAGRGYTF
TGCAGTGCTAGAGATGATGGAGCAGGTAGAGGCTACACCTTC
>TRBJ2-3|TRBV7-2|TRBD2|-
CASSLSGTKEDTQYF
TGTGCCAGCAGCTTATCCGGGACTAAAGAAGATACGCAGTATTTT
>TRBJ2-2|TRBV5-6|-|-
CASSYPSTGELFF
TGTGCCAGCAGCTACCCATCGACCGGGGAGCTGTTTTTT
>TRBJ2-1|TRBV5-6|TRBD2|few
CASSSLLAGGNKQFF
TGTGCCAGCAGCTCCTTACTAGCGGGGGGGAACAAGCAGTTCTTC
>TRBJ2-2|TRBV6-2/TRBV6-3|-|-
CASSYPGRNTGELFF
TGTGCCAGCAGTTACCCGGGACGGAACACCGGGGAGCTGTTTTTT
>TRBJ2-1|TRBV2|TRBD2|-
CASIIAGGPGPEQFF
TGTGCCAGCATTATAGCGGGGGGGCCGGGTCCTGAGCAGTTCTTC
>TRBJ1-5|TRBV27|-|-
CASSPLTDNQPQHF
TGTGCCAGCAGTCCCCTTACGGATAATCAGCCCCAGCATTTT
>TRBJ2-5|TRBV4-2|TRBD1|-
CASSPHQKGQGIETQYF
TGTGCCAGCAGCCCCCATCAGAAGGGACAGGGTATAGAGACCCAGTACTTC
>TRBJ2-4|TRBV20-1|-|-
CSVGLAENIQYF
TGCAGTGTAGGGCTGGCCGAAAACATTCAGTACTTC
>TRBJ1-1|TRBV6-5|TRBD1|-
CASRVLTGTNTEAFF
TGTGCCAGCAGAGTTCTGACAGGGACTAACACTGAAGCTTTCTTT
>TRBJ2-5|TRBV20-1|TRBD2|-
CSAGTAAGGLQETQYF
TGCAGTGCTGGGACAGCAGCGGGGGGGCTCCAGGAGACCCAGTACTTC
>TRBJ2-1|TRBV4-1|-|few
CASSQQGGTAYNEQFF
TGCGCCAGCAGCCAACAAGGCGGGACAGCCTACAATGAGCAGTTCTTC